A single sample is the source of the 30 T cell receptor beta chains below, sequenced in a study of T cell repertoires in cytomegalovirus infection. Which antigens these TCRs recognize remains unknown. TCRdb called the reads again in MiXCR, with one record for every CDR3 protein. Seen here are approximately 590,000 distinct CDR3 sequences, about 39% observed once, and the top ten hold around 46%. This specimen consisted of cultured PBMCs, obtained from culture after CMV antigen stimulation. The source is a human donor in good health (CMV status not recorded). Some clones in this sample may be carry-over from other donors' samples.

This chain joins TRBV9 and TRBJ2-2; the D is unclear. There are 13 residues in the CDR3. Germline CDR1 and CDR2: SGDLS and YYNGEE. The V end lost 6 bases, the J end lost 2 bases, and 8 bases lay between the germline ends. CDR3 nucleotides: TGTGCCAGCACTACCGTAAACACCGGGGAGCTGTTTTTT. This sequence encodes CASTTVNTGELFF.

This rearrangement joins TRBV27 to TRBJ2-1; the match to TRBD1 covers 7 bases. J was trimmed by 5 bases and V by 6 bases; bases with no gene match: 4. The CDR3 totals 13 residues. Per germline, CDR1 MNHEY and CDR2 SMNVEV (reference sequence). Here the CDR3 DNA reads TGTGCCAGCAGGGGGACAGCCAACAATGAGCAGTTCTTC. Translating it yields CASRGTANNEQFF.

The rearrangement uses TRBV5-6 and TRBJ2-3; 9 bases fit TRBD2. After removal of 7 bases from V and 3 bases from J, the junction contained 12 bases not matched to a gene. The CDR3 extends over 16 amino acids. Germline lookup yields CDR1 SGHDT and CDR2 YYEEEE. Written as DNA, the CDR3 is TGTGCCAGCGGAGTGAGCGGGGGGCGGGTAACAGATACGCAGTATTTT. As protein: CASGVSGGRVTDTQYF.

The chain joins TRBV19 to TRBJ2-2; perhaps TRBD1 as D (6 bases). CDR1 is LNHDA and CDR2 is SQIVND in the germline V gene (reference sequence). This CDR3 contains 15 residues. The V end was cut by 2 bases, the J end by 4 bases, with 11 bases between. The DNA for the CDR3 is TGTGCCAGTAGTATATCAGGGGTGGGCACCGGGGAGCTGTTTTTT. It translates to CASSISGVGTGELFF.

This rearrangement joins TRBV6-2 or TRBV6-3 to TRBJ2-5; 7 bases map to TRBD2. There are 15 residues in the CDR3. The V segment lost 4 bases and the J segment 1 base; nucleotides outside the gene matches: 6. CDR1 is MNHEY and CDR2 is SVGEGT in the germline V gene. This chain's CDR3 is CASSSFPSGQETQYF. CDR3 DNA: TGTGCCAGCAGTTCCTTTCCTAGCGGCCAAGAGACCCAGTACTTC.

This sequence joins TRBV7-2 and TRBJ2-7; D is perhaps TRBD2 (6 bases). The germline V and J ends were trimmed by 5 bases and 5 bases, with 16 bases remaining between them. Germline V gives CDR1 SGHTA, CDR2 FQGNSA. The CDR3 is 14 amino acids. CDR3 sequence reads: CASSRRDSLDEQYF. DNA of the CDR3: TGTGCCAGCAGCAGGCGGGATTCTCTAGACGAGCAGTACTTC.

This clonotype has more than one count but fewer than ten. The V gene is TRBV6-2 or TRBV6-3, the J gene TRBJ1-1, with D possibly being TRBD1 (6 bases). The CDR3 covers 16 residues. Germline-derived CDR1 and CDR2 are MNHEY and SVGEGT. Trimming took 0 bases from V and 3 from J, leaving 14 bases between them. CDR3: CASSYSSRGRDTEAFF. CDR3 DNA: TGTGCCAGCAGTTACTCGAGTCGGGGGCGGGACACTGAAGCTTTCTTT.

The chain joins TRBV19 to TRBJ1-5; D remains unclear. V lost 2 bases, J lost 5 bases, and 4 bases lay in between. Germline values: CDR1 LNHDA, CDR2 SQIVND (reference sequence). The CDR3 extends over 12 amino acids. The CDR3 loop reads CASSILDQPQHF. The DNA of the CDR3 is TGTGCCAGTAGTATATTGGATCAGCCCCAGCATTTT.

V gene TRBV28 combines with J gene TRBJ1-4; D remains unclear. From germline, CDR1 is MDHEN and CDR2 SYDVKM. The V and J ends lost 3 bases and 7 bases respectively, with 15 bases between them. The CDR3 sequence is 15 residues long. The CDR3 DNA follows: TGTGCCAGCAGTTTCCCCCGGGCGGGAGGTGAAAAACTGTTTTTT. This codes for CASSFPRAGGEKLFF.

This clonotype was seen repeatedly, ten times or more. The chain is built from TRBV7-2 and TRBJ2-5; D gene unclear. Germline V gene lookup returns CDR1 SGHTA and CDR2 FQGNSA. The CDR3 is 14 amino acids. The ends were cut back, 1 base at V and 1 base at J, with 7 bases in the middle. The CDR3 protein is CASSLGGSQETQYF. The CDR3 region has the DNA TGTGCCAGCAGCTTAGGCGGCAGCCAAGAGACCCAGTACTTC.

V gene TRBV28 combines with J gene TRBJ1-5, with 7 bases aligning to TRBD1. This CDR3 comprises 14 residues. V trimming: 3 bases; J trimming: 5 bases; junction bases outside the gene matches: 4. CDR1 and CDR2 from the germline V gene are MDHEN and SYDVKM. In DNA form, the CDR3 reads TGTGCCAGCAGTTTCGGACAGGCACATCAGCCCCAGCATTTT. Translation: CASSFGQAHQPQHF.

This chain uses TRBV10-2 with TRBJ2-2; TRBD2 matches at 7 bases. The V segment lost 7 bases and the J segment 1 base; nucleotides outside the gene matches: 6. The CDR3 loop spans 15 amino acids. In germline, CDR1 is WSHSY, CDR2 SAAADI. The CDR3 DNA reads TGCGCCAGCAATTTAGCGGGCTGGAACACCGGGGAGCTGTTTTTT. As protein: CASNLAGWNTGELFF.

The V and J genes are TRBV18 and TRBJ2-1; 12 positions agree with TRBD2. The length of the CDR3 is 15 residues. After removal of 0 bases from V and 6 bases from J, the junction contained 0 bases not matched to a gene. Germline V lookup: CDR1 KGHSH, CDR2 LQKENI. CDR3 nucleotide sequence: TGTGCCAGCTCACCACCACTAGCGGGAGGCAATGAGCAGTTCTTC. Amino acid sequence: CASSPPLAGGNEQFF.

This clonotype was seen only a few times. The chain combines TRBV19 with TRBJ1-1, with D unresolved. The CDR3 contains 16 residues. Looked up from germline, CDR1 is LNHDA and CDR2 is SQIVND (reference sequence). The V and J ends lost 5 bases and 0 bases respectively, with 16 bases between them. The CDR3, as DNA: TGTGCCAGTAGTTCTTCCATTGGACGCATGAACACTGAAGCTTTCTTT. It encodes CASSSSIGRMNTEAFF. Drawing the rest from reference TRBV19 and TRBJ1-1, the complete variable domain is DGGITQSPKYLFRKEGQNVTLSCEQNLNHDAMYWYRQDPGQGLRLIYYSQIVNDFQKGDIAEGYSVSREKKESFPLTVTSAQKNPTAFYLCASSSSIGRMNTEAFFGQGTRLTVV.

CDR3 bases: TGTGCCAGCAGTTCAACTCAGGGAAATCAGCCCCAGCATTTT. Encoded protein: CASSSTQGNQPQHF. The rearrangement uses TRBV12-3 or TRBV12-4 and TRBJ1-5; tentatively, D is TRBD1 (5 bases). V was clipped by 4 bases and J by 4 bases, with 11 bases between them. The CDR3 extends over 14 amino acids.

The chain joins TRBV6-1 to TRBJ1-5; no definite D call. Trimming shortened V by 6 bases and J by 4 bases, and 10 bases separated the two germline ends. From germline, CDR1 is MNHNS and CDR2 SASEGT. This CDR3 spans 13 amino acids. CDR3 nucleotide sequence: TGTGCCAGCAGGAGAGACGCTAATCAGCCCCAGCATTTT. Residues: CASRRDANQPQHF.

This clonotype was counted between two and nine times. The rearrangement links TRBV7-2 to TRBJ2-5, with D possibly TRBD1 on 5 matching bases. With 5 bases removed from V and 4 bases from J, the gap between germline ends came to 17 bases. Germline CDR1 reads SGHTA; CDR2 reads FQGNSA. CDR3 length equals 15 residues. The CDR3 nucleotides are TGTGCCAGCAGCCCCCAGGGATGGGCCCGAGAGACCCAGTACTTC. It translates to CASSPQGWARETQYF.

This chain links TRBV20-1 with TRBJ2-3; TRBD2 matches at 9 bases. V lost 8 bases and J lost 7; bases outside the gene matches: 10. This CDR3 has 13 amino acids. Germline CDR1 and CDR2: DFQATT and SNEGSKA (reference sequence). The CDR3 coding sequence is TGCAGTCCCGCCCGGCTAGCGGGAAATACGCAGTATTTT. Translated, it gives CSPARLAGNTQYF.

This clonotype was picked up a small number of times. The chain has TRBV20-1 and TRBJ2-1; the match to TRBD2 covers 9 bases. The CDR3 covers 13 residues. J gave up 9 bases and V 6 bases, and 9 bases lay outside the gene matches. The germline gives CDR1 DFQATT, CDR2 SNEGSKA (reference sequence). This chain's CDR3 is CSALGRGGAEQFF. CDR3 sequence (DNA): TGCAGTGCCCTTGGGCGGGGGGGGGCTGAGCAGTTCTTC.

On this clonotype: A much bigger clone sits one base away, suggesting this may be a read error. This sequence joins TRBV7-2 and TRBJ2-4; 8 bases are shared with TRBD2. The CDR3 has 15 residues. Germline V CDR1 and CDR2: SGHTA, FQGNSA. The CDR3 coding sequence is TGTGCCGGCAGCTTAGGCGGGGGGTGGGCAGACATTCAGTACTTC. As protein: CAGSLGGGWADIQYF. Using reference TRBV7-2 and TRBJ2-4 for the parts outside the CDR3, the full variable domain is GAGVSQSPSNKVTEKGKDVELRCDPISGHTALYWYRQSLGQGLEFLIYFQGNSAPDKSGLPSDRFSAERTGGSVSTLTIQRTQQEDSAVYLCAGSLGGGWADIQYFGAGTRLSVL.

The V gene is TRBV6-2 or TRBV6-3, the J gene TRBJ2-1; 15 bases are a match to TRBD2. The germline V gene encodes CDR1 MNHEY and CDR2 SVGEGT. V trimming: 7 bases; J trimming: 14 bases; junction bases outside the gene matches: 6. The length of the CDR3 is 13 residues. This CDR3 reads CASTRTSGGAEFF. CDR3 bases: TGTGCCAGCACGAGGACTAGCGGGGGGGCGGAGTTCTTC.

This chain uses TRBV6-5 with TRBJ2-7, with 7 bases aligning to TRBD2. The V and J ends lost 5 bases and 5 bases, in that order; junction bases with no gene match: 18. Germline CDR1 reads MNHEY; CDR2 reads SVGAGI. The CDR3 is 17 residues long. CDR3 in DNA: TGTGCCAGCAGTCCCTGGGGAGGCGGGAGAGGGACCCACGAGCAGTACTTC. Amino acid sequence: CASSPWGGGRGTHEQYF.

This chain joins TRBV28 and TRBJ1-5, with TRBD1 as a possible D gene (5 bases). The germline V gene encodes CDR1 MDHEN and CDR2 SYDVKM. Trimming left V 6 bases short and J 0 bases short, with 15 bases between. The CDR3 covers 16 residues. CDR3 coding DNA: TGTGCCAGCAGCCGGGACGGATCTTATAGCAATCAGCCCCAGCATTTT. It translates to CASSRDGSYSNQPQHF.

This chain links TRBV28 with TRBJ1-1, with TRBD1 as a possible D gene (5 bases). Germline assignment: CDR1 MDHEN and CDR2 SYDVKM. Between the trimmed V and J ends, which lost 3 bases and 1 base, there was a span of 12 bases. The CDR3 extends over 15 amino acids. The CDR3 reads CASSFPRGWNTEAFF. CDR3 coding DNA: TGTGCCAGCAGTTTCCCCCGGGGGTGGAACACTGAAGCTTTCTTT. The entire variable domain, with the rest obtained from reference TRBV28 and TRBJ1-1, is as follows: DVKVTQSSRYLVKRTGEKVFLECVQDMDHENMFWYRQDPGLGLRLIYFSYDVKMKEKGDIPEGYSVSREKKERFSLILESASTNQTSMYLCASSFPRGWNTEAFFGQGTRLTVV.

The genes are TRBV11-2 and TRBJ2-5; 7 bases line up with TRBD1. V shed 4 bases, J shed 6 bases, and the junction held 8 bases outside the gene matches. Germline CDR1 SGHAT, CDR2 FQNNGV. The CDR3 totals 14 residues. In DNA form, the CDR3 reads TGTGCCAGCAGCTATAAAAACAGGGGCCAGACCCAGTACTTC. This translates into CASSYKNRGQTQYF.

The chain has TRBV6-1 and TRBJ1-1, with D hard to call. CDR3 size: 13 residues. The germline V gene encodes CDR1 MNHNS and CDR2 SASEGT. V gave up 7 bases and J gave up 0 bases, with 9 bases separating them. CDR3 loop: CASIKRLNTEAFF. The CDR3 DNA sequence: TGTGCCAGCATCAAGAGATTGAACACTGAAGCTTTCTTT.

This chain connects TRBV6-1 to TRBJ1-2, with D tentatively TRBD1 (5 bases). Deletions cut 6 bases from V and 1 base from J, with 9 bases between. The CDR3 loop spans 13 amino acids. Per germline, CDR1 MNHNS and CDR2 SASEGT. The CDR3, as DNA: TGTGCCAGCAGACTGACAGATAACTATGGCTACACCTTC. Its translation: CASRLTDNYGYTF.

The chain joins TRBV7-2 to TRBJ2-2, with 11 bases lining up with TRBD2. V was pared by 7 bases and J by 5 bases, with 12 bases of the junction left unmatched. Germline V CDR1 and CDR2: SGHTA, FQGNSA. The CDR3 is made up of 17 amino acids. In nucleotides, the CDR3 is TGTGCCAGCACCCTAACTAGCGGGAGCGCACAAACCGGGGAGCTGTTTTTT. Translated: CASTLTSGSAQTGELFF.

This clonotype showed up many times. The J gene is TRBJ2-5, the V gene TRBV12-3 or TRBV12-4; possibly TRBD1 for D (5 bases). This CDR3 contains 10 residues. The germline V and J ends were trimmed by 7 bases and 5 bases, with 5 bases remaining between them. The CDR3 region is CASKGETQYF. DNA for the CDR3: TGTGCCAGCAAGGGGGAGACCCAGTACTTC.

The chain is built from TRBV20-1 and TRBJ1-1; D is perhaps TRBD1 (5 bases). Per germline, CDR1 DFQATT and CDR2 SNEGSKA (reference sequence). Trimming took off 0 bases at V and 1 base at J, with 12 bases between the two ends. There are 15 residues in the CDR3. In nucleotides, the CDR3 is TGCAGTGCTAGAGATCCTCAGGGAGAGAACACTGAAGCTTTCTTT. Its protein is CSARDPQGENTEAFF.